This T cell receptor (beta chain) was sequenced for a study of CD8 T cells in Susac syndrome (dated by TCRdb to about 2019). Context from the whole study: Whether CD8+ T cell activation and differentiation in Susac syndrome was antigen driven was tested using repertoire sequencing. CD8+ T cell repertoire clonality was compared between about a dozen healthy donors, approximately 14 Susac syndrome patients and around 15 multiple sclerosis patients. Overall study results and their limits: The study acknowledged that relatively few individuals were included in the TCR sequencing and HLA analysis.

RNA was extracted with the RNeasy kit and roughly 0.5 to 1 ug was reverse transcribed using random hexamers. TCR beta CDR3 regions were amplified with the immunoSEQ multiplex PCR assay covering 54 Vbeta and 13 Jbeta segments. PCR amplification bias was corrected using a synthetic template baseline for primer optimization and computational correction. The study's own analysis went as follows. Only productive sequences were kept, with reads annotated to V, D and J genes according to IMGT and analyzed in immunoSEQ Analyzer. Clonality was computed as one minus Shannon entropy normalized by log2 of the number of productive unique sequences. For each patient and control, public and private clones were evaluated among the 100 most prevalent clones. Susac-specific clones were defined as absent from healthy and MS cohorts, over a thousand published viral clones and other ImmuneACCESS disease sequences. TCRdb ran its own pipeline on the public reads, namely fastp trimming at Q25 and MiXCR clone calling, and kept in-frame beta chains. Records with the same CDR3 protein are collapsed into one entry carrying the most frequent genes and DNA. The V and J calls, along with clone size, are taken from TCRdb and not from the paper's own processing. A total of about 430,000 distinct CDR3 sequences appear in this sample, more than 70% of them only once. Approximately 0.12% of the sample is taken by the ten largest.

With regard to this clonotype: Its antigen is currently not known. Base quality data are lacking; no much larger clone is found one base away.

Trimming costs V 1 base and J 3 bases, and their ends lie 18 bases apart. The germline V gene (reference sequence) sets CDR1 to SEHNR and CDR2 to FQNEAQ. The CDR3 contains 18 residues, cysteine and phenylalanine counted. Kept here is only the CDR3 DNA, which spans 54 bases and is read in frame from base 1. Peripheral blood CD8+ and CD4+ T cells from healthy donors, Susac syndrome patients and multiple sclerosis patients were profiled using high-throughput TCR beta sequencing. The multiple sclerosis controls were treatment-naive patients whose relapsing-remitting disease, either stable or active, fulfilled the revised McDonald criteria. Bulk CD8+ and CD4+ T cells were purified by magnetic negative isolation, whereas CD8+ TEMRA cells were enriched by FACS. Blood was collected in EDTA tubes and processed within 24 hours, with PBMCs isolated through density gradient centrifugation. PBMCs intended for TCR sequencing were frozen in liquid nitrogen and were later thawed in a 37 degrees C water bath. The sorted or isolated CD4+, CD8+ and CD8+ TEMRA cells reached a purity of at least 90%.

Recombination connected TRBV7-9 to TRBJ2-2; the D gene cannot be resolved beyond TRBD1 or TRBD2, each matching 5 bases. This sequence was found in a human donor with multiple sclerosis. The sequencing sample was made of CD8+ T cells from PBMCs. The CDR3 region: CASSLDDGWDGDTGELFF. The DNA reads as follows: TGTGCCAGCAGCTTAGATGATGGGTGGGACGGCGACACCGGGGAGCTGTTTTTT.